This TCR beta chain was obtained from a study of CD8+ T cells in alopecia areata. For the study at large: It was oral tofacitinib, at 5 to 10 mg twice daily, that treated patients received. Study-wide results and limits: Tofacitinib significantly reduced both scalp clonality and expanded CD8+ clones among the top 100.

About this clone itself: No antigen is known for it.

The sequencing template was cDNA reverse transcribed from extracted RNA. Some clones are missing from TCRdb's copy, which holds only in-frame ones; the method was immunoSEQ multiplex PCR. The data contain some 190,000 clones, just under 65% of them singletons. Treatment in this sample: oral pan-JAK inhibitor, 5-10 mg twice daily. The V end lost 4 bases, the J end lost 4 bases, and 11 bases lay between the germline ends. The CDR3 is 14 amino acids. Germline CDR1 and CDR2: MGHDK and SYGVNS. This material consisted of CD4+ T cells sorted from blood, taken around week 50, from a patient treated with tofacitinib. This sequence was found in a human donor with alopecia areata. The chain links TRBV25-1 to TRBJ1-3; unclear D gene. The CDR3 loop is CASSGAKGGNTIYF. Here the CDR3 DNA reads TGTGCCAGCAGTGGGGCTAAAGGAGGAAACACCATATATTTT.